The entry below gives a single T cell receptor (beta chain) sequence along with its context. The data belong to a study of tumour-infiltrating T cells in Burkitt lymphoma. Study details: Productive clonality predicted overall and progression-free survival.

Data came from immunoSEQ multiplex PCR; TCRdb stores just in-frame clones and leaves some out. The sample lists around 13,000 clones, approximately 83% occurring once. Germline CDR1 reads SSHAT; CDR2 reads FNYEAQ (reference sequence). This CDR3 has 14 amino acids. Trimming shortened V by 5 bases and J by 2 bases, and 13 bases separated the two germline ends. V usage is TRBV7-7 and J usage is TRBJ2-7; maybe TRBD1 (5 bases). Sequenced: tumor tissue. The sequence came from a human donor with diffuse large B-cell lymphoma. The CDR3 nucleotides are TGTGCCAGCAGCCTAGGGCAGGGTACCTACGAGCAGTACTTC. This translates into CASSLGQGTYEQYF.